This TCR beta chain was sequenced in a study of neurological immune-mediated disorders. This clonotype has more than one count but fewer than ten. Trimming took off 0 bases at V and 0 bases at J, with 9 bases between the two ends. This CDR3 comprises 16 residues. Germline loops: CDR1 DFQATT, CDR2 SNEGSKA (reference sequence). TCRdb re-called the 5' RACE reads through MiXCR, storing one row per CDR3 protein. The sample includes around 56,000 distinct CDR3 sequences, about 25% seen only once; the top ten take 4.6%. Time point denoted: technical triplicate 2. The source is a man between 60 and 70 years old with HTLV-1-associated myelopathy (HAM/TSP). The chain has TRBV20-1 and TRBJ1-6; D call uncertain. The sample comprised PBMCs. The DNA of the CDR3 is TGCAGTGCTAGAGATGAACCGAGCTCCTATAATTCACCCCTCCACTTT. Encoded protein: CSARDEPSSYNSPLHF.